This entry lists 29 T cell receptor beta chains sequenced from one sample in a study of control samples from healthy donors and cancer patients. The repertoire was sequenced with immunoSEQ multiplex PCR; TCRdb's copy has only in-frame clones and lacks some. The sample holds 150,000 to 200,000 clones; approximately 90% are singletons and the top ten take approximately 12%. Source material: blood. The receptors stem from a man aged 25 to 40 in good health.

This rearrangement joins TRBV5-4 to TRBJ2-2; 9 bases agree with TRBD2. Germline V lookup: CDR1 SGHNT, CDR2 YYREEE (reference sequence). The ends lost 1 base at V and 2 bases at J; junction bases unmatched: 12. The CDR3 consists of 19 residues. The CDR3 reads CASSLRDSRSGGNTGELFF. As DNA, the CDR3 is TGTGCCAGCAGCTTGAGGGATTCCCGTAGCGGGGGAAACACCGGGGAGCTGTTTTTT. Looking up the rest from reference TRBV5-4 and TRBJ2-2 gives the full variable domain: ETGVTQSPTHLIKTRGQQVTLRCSSQSGHNTVSWYQQALGQGPQFIFQYYREEENGRGNFPPRFSGLQFPNYSSELNVNALELDDSALYLCASSLRDSRSGGNTGELFFGEGSRLTVL.

The chain links TRBV19 to TRBJ1-5; 8 bases map to TRBD1. This CDR3 has 17 residues. Trimming removed 5 bases from V and 1 base from J; junction bases left unmatched: 10. Germline values: CDR1 LNHDA, CDR2 SQIVND (reference sequence). The CDR3, as DNA: TGTGCCAGTAGTGTACTAACAGGGGGAATGAGCAATCAGCCCCAGCATTTT. As protein: CASSVLTGGMSNQPQHF.

The chain joins TRBV9 to TRBJ2-1; TRBD1 agrees at 7 bases. The ends lost 0 bases at V and 4 bases at J; junction bases unmatched: 7. This CDR3 is built from 16 residues. CDR1 is SGDLS and CDR2 is YYNGEE in the germline V gene. CDR3 sequence: CASSVDPGQRYNEQFF. The CDR3 coding sequence is TGTGCCAGCAGCGTAGATCCGGGACAGAGATACAATGAGCAGTTCTTC.

This CDR3 reads CASSLFHLDRGGTDTQYF. CDR3 nucleotides: TGTGCCAGCAGTCTGTTTCACCTCGACAGGGGAGGAACAGATACGCAGTATTTT. The chain combines TRBV28 with TRBJ2-3, with 8 nucleotides matching TRBD1. Losses at the gene ends were 5 bases for V and 3 bases for J; bases not matched to a gene: 16. The CDR3 length is 18 residues. CDR1 and CDR2 (germline): MDHEN, SYDVKM.

The chain recombines TRBV2 with TRBJ1-5; tentatively, D is TRBD1 (6 bases). V lost 7 bases and J 6 bases, leaving 13 bases between the germline ends. The CDR3 consists of 13 residues. CDR1 and CDR2 from the germline V gene are SNHLY and FYNNEI. Here the CDR3 DNA reads TGTGCCAGCACCGAGGACAGAGTTCAGCCCCAGCATTTT. Protein product: CASTEDRVQPQHF.

The gene calls are TRBV29-1 and TRBJ1-2, with 7 bases identical to TRBD1. The CDR3 has 11 amino acids. The germline V gene encodes CDR1 SQVTM and CDR2 ANQGSEA. Germline trimming cut 6 bases from V and 4 bases from J; bases unmatched to any gene: 2. CDR3 nucleotide sequence: TGCAGCGTGGGACAGATCTATGGCTACACCTTC. As protein: CSVGQIYGYTF.

The rearrangement links TRBV4-1 to TRBJ1-5; D possibly corresponds to TRBD1 (6 bases). The CDR3 spans 16 residues. Germline CDR1 reads MGHRA; CDR2 reads YSYEKL. V was shortened by 3 bases and J by 5 bases, with 17 bases between the two germline ends. CDR3 protein: CASSQGTGIQDQPQHF. The DNA for the CDR3 is TGCGCCAGCAGCCAGGGAACAGGGATACAGGATCAGCCCCAGCATTTT.

This clone was recorded only once. The rearrangement joins TRBV6-4 to TRBJ2-3, with D unclear. Germline V lookup: CDR1 MRHNA, CDR2 SNTAGT. This CDR3 has 13 residues. Trimming cost V 6 bases and J 2 bases, with 9 bases left between them. In DNA form, the CDR3 reads TGTGCCAGCAGGAAAGAAGTCACAGATACGCAGTATTTT. Its protein is CASRKEVTDTQYF.

With respect to this clone: Other nucleotide sequences from this sample produce the same CDR3. V is TRBV28 and J is TRBJ1-5, with TRBD1 matching 8 bases. The CDR3 is made up of 17 amino acids. From germline, CDR1 is MDHEN and CDR2 SYDVKM. With 3 bases clipped from V and 3 bases from J, the junction kept 10 bases outside the gene matches. The CDR3: CASSFGQGGGLNQPQHF. Here the CDR3 DNA reads TGTGCCAGCAGTTTTGGACAGGGAGGGGGCCTCAATCAGCCCCAGCATTTT.

The gene calls are TRBV19 and TRBJ2-1; 10 nucleotides line up with TRBD1. Germline loops: CDR1 LNHDA, CDR2 SQIVND (reference sequence). The CDR3 runs to 12 residues. V lost 9 bases and J lost 7; bases outside the gene matches: 3. The CDR3 loop reads CASRQGANEQFF. CDR3 in DNA: TGTGCCAGCCGACAGGGGGCGAATGAGCAGTTCTTC.

The chain has TRBV2 and TRBJ2-7; D remains ambiguous. The CDR3 has 13 amino acids. Between the trimmed V and J ends, which lost 2 bases and 6 bases, there was a span of 11 bases. CDR1 is SNHLY, CDR2 FYNNEI, per germline. CDR3: CASSEISLGEQYF. The CDR3 DNA sequence: TGTGCCAGCAGTGAAATTAGCCTTGGCGAGCAGTACTTC.

The chain couples TRBV19 to TRBJ1-3; D may be TRBD1 (6 bases). The CDR3 length is 13 residues. Germline values: CDR1 LNHDA, CDR2 SQIVND (reference sequence). The V gene lost 7 bases and the J gene lost 4 bases, with 11 bases spanning the gap. The CDR3 is CASKGHRGNTIYF. The CDR3 DNA follows: TGTGCCAGTAAGGGACATCGGGGAAACACCATATATTTT.

In DNA, the CDR3 is TGTGCCACCAGGACAGGGGAGTGGTATGGCTACACCTTC. Protein sequence: CATRTGEWYGYTF. This chain uses TRBV27 with TRBJ1-2; 9 positions match TRBD1. V dropped 10 bases and J dropped 5; count of bases not matched to a gene: 8. Germline V gene data show CDR1 as MNHEY and CDR2 as SMNVEV (reference sequence). The CDR3 totals 13 residues.

J is TRBJ1-4 and V is TRBV3-1 (or the pseudogene TRBV3-2); D uncertain. V was clipped by 1 base and J by 8 bases, with 14 bases between them. CDR1 LGHDT and CDR2 YNNKEL come from the germline V gene (reference sequence). The CDR3 is 15 amino acids. The DNA of the CDR3 is TGTGCCAGCAGCCAAGTTCCTCGTCAAGGGGAAAAACTGTTTTTT. It yields the protein CASSQVPRQGEKLFF.

The chain carries TRBV2 and TRBJ1-1, with a possible D match to TRBD1 (6 bases). The V and J ends lost 7 bases and 0 bases respectively, with 18 bases between them. CDR1 is SNHLY and CDR2 is FYNNEI in the germline V gene. The CDR3 covers 16 residues. Written as DNA, the CDR3 is TGTGCCAGCACCAAGGACAGATTGGACATGAACACTGAAGCTTTCTTT. It yields the protein CASTKDRLDMNTEAFF. The entire variable domain, with the rest obtained from reference TRBV2 and TRBJ1-1, is as follows: EPEVTQTPSHQVTQMGQEVILRCVPISNHLYFYWYRQILGQKVEFLVSFYNNEISEKSEIFDDQFSVERPDGSNFTLKIRSTKLEDSAMYFCASTKDRLDMNTEAFFGQGTRLTVV.

This chain links TRBV4-3 with TRBJ1-6; no definite D call. This CDR3 has 15 residues. Between the trimmed V and J ends, which lost 1 base and 5 bases, there was a span of 9 bases. Germline lookup yields CDR1 LGHNA and CDR2 YSLEER. The CDR3 is CASSQVRGDNSPLHF. The CDR3 nucleotides read TGCGCCAGCAGCCAAGTGCGGGGAGATAATTCACCCCTCCACTTT.

The chain joins TRBV13 to TRBJ1-3; D not resolved. With 6 bases removed from V and 2 bases from J, the gap between germline ends came to 8 bases. Germline V gene sequence: CDR1 PRHDT, CDR2 FYEKMQ (reference sequence). The CDR3 extends over 13 amino acids. The DNA of the CDR3 is TGTGCCAGCAGTCATATGGCTGGAAACACCATATATTTT. Encoded protein: CASSHMAGNTIYF.

This chain connects TRBV9 to TRBJ1-6; D is uncertain. The CDR3 totals 14 residues. Germline CDR1 and CDR2: SGDLS and YYNGEE. V shed 4 bases and J shed 9 bases, with 14 bases lying between them. The DNA for the CDR3 is TGTGCCAGCAGCCCCCGGACGTCCAGTTCACCCCTCCACTTT. Translating gives CASSPRTSSSPLHF.

The chain is built from TRBV27 and TRBJ2-2; 8 bases are a match to TRBD1. Trimming took 1 base from V and 5 from J; bases not matched to a gene: 9. The CDR3 loop spans 17 amino acids. Per germline, CDR1 MNHEY and CDR2 SMNVEV (reference sequence). The CDR3 here is CASSLLAPGGSTGELFF. The CDR3 DNA sequence: TGTGCCAGCAGTTTATTGGCCCCAGGGGGCAGTACCGGGGAGCTGTTTTTT.

The chain uses TRBV6-2 or TRBV6-3 and TRBJ2-7; 9 nucleotides match TRBD2. V gave up 2 bases and J gave up 4 bases; unmatched junction bases: 3. The CDR3 has 14 amino acids. The germline CDR1 and CDR2 sequences are MNHEY and SVGEGT. The CDR3 bases are TGTGCCAGCAGTTACGGGCGGGAGGGGTACGAGCAGTACTTC. This sequence encodes CASSYGREGYEQYF.

This clone was seen a handful of times. The chain joins TRBV7-3 to TRBJ1-2; D possibly corresponds to TRBD1 (5 bases). This CDR3 is built from 11 residues. Germline values: CDR1 SGHTA, CDR2 FQGTGA. The V gene lost 9 bases and the J gene lost 4 bases, with 9 bases spanning the gap. The CDR3 sequence: CARRGFYGYTF. The CDR3 DNA follows: TGTGCCAGAAGGGGCTTCTATGGCTACACCTTC.

V is TRBV15 and J is TRBJ2-1; no definite D call. This CDR3 is built from 13 residues. Germline V gene data show CDR1 as LNHNV and CDR2 as YYDKDF (reference sequence). With 6 bases removed from V and 7 bases from J, the gap between germline ends came to 13 bases. The CDR3 is CATSLVVGNEQFF. CDR3 in DNA: TGTGCCACCAGTCTAGTAGTAGGTAATGAGCAGTTCTTC.

Here the CDR3 reads CASSQGGLGSNQPQHF. The DNA for the CDR3 is TGTGCCAGCAGCCAAGGAGGTTTGGGATCCAATCAGCCCCAGCATTTT. The J gene is TRBJ1-5, the V gene TRBV3-1 (or the pseudogene TRBV3-2); no firm D call. The V gene's germline CDR1 is LGHDT and CDR2 YNNKEL (reference sequence). This CDR3 has 16 residues. The germline V and J ends were trimmed by 1 base and 3 bases, with 13 bases remaining between them.

J is TRBJ1-6 and V is TRBV27; D not resolved. The CDR3 spans 15 residues. Germline V gene sequence: CDR1 MNHEY, CDR2 SMNVEV (reference sequence). V lost 1 base to trimming and J lost 5 bases, with 9 bases between them. CDR3 DNA: TGTGCCAGCAGTTTATACCTAAACAATAATTCACCCCTCCACTTT. Translation gives CASSLYLNNNSPLHF.

The chain has TRBV25-1 and TRBJ2-5; D unresolved. CDR1 and CDR2 from the germline V gene are MGHDK and SYGVNS. The CDR3 length is 13 residues. V lost 6 bases, J lost 5 bases, and 13 bases lay in between. CDR3: CASSRAPQETQYF. The DNA for the CDR3 is TGTGCCAGCAGCCGCGCCCCTCAGGAGACCCAGTACTTC. Drawing the rest from reference TRBV25-1 and TRBJ2-5, the complete variable domain is EADIYQTPRYLVIGTGKKITLECSQTMGHDKMYWYQQDPGMELHLIHYSYGVNSTEKGDLSSESTVSRIRTEHFPLTLESARPSHTSQYLCASSRAPQETQYFGPGTRLLVL.

This clone was observed a few times. J is TRBJ1-5 and V is TRBV7-2, with D possibly matching TRBD1 (5 bases). Germline CDR1 reads SGHTA; CDR2 reads FQGNSA. Trimming removed 5 bases from V and 5 bases from J, with 16 bases in between. The CDR3 is 15 residues long. Here the CDR3 DNA reads TGTGCCAGCAGCCCCCGGGGGGGTGGGGATCAGCCCCAGCATTTT. Its protein product is CASSPRGGGDQPQHF.

The V and J genes are TRBV4-1 and TRBJ1-3; D is unclear. This CDR3 comprises 15 residues. The germline V gene has CDR1 MGHRA and CDR2 YSYEKL. Trimming removed 0 bases from V and 0 bases from J, with 6 bases in between. CDR3 DNA: TGCGCCAGCAGCCAAGATCTAAGCTCTGGAAACACCATATATTTT. Translated, it gives CASSQDLSSGNTIYF.

This chain links TRBV7-3 with TRBJ2-2; no clear D gene. In germline, CDR1 is SGHTA, CDR2 FQGTGA. V lost 5 bases and J lost 8, with 9 bases in between. The CDR3 is 12 residues long. CDR3: CASSPRAGELFF. CDR3 coding DNA: TGTGCCAGCAGCCCTAGGGCGGGGGAGCTGTTTTTT.

This chain connects TRBV4-1 to TRBJ2-7; possibly TRBD2 for D (6 bases). CDR1 is MGHRA, CDR2 YSYEKL, per germline. CDR3 length: 13 amino acids. V lost 3 bases and J lost 9, with 15 bases in between. CDR3 in amino acids: CASSQGGSVGQYF. The CDR3 DNA follows: TGCGCCAGCAGCCAGGGGGGTAGCGTTGGGCAGTACTTC.